One and the same sample provided the 11 T cell receptor beta chains below, sequenced in a study of prognosis after radiotherapy for stage I lung cancer. Starting from genomic DNA, TCR beta CDR3 was amplified through two-round multiplex PCR. The use of primers specific to each TRBV and TRBJ gene characterized first-round PCR. Via MiXCR, TCRdb re-called the multiplex PCR reads, giving one row per CDR3 protein. In the table there are about 31,000 distinct CDR3 sequences, approximately 39% of which are singletons. The sample in question was PBMCs, obtained before or after stereotactic body radiation therapy (not recorded which). The receptors were gathered from a donor of 50 years or more with non-small cell lung cancer.

The chain uses TRBV5-1 and TRBJ1-2; D is possibly TRBD1 (5 bases). The CDR3 spans 15 residues. The V gene's germline CDR1 is SGHRS and CDR2 YFSETQ. V dropped 0 bases and J dropped 2 bases, with 11 bases sitting between them. The CDR3 loop is CASSLVGVRNYGYTF. CDR3 sequence (DNA): TGCGCCAGCAGCTTGGTGGGGGTGCGAAACTATGGCTACACCTTC.

This clonotype was seen many times. The rearrangement joins TRBV30 to TRBJ1-5, with D uncertain. The CDR3 has 15 residues. Per germline, CDR1 GTSNPN and CDR2 SVGIG (reference sequence). V lost 2 bases, J lost 0 bases, and 11 bases lay in between. This CDR3 is CAWSRRLYSNQPQHF. The DNA for the CDR3 is TGTGCCTGGAGTAGGAGGTTATATAGCAATCAGCCCCAGCATTTT. Full variable domain (remainder filled in from reference TRBV30 and TRBJ1-5): SQTIHQWPATLVQPVGSPLSLECTVEGTSNPNLYWYRQAAGRGLQLLFYSVGIGQISSEVPQNLSASRPQDRQFILSSKKLLLSDSGFYLCAWSRRLYSNQPQHFGDGTRLSIL.

This clonotype came up many times. The chain links TRBV5-1 to TRBJ2-5; 11 nucleotides agree with TRBD1. This CDR3 spans 15 amino acids. CDR1 and CDR2 (germline): SGHRS, YFSETQ. Germline trimming cut 4 bases from V and 1 base from J; bases unmatched to any gene: 3. CDR3 DNA: TGCGCCAGCAGCCCCGGGACAGGGGGCCAAGAGACCCAGTACTTC. It yields the protein CASSPGTGGQETQYF.

A remark on this clonotype: The likely explanation is a read error, given a far larger clone one base away. The V gene is TRBV6-2 or TRBV6-3, the J gene TRBJ2-2; 9 bases match TRBD1. Germline V gives CDR1 MNHEY, CDR2 SVGEGT. The CDR3 is 15 amino acids. This chain's CDR3 is CASSEQGASTGEMFF. The CDR3 DNA is TGTGCCAGCAGTGAACAGGGGGCGAGCACCGGGGAGATGTTTTTT.

In this sample, this clonotype is medium-sized. The chain has TRBV6-1 and TRBJ2-7, with TRBD1 matching over 8 bases. The germline V gene has CDR1 MNHNS and CDR2 SASEGT. The CDR3 is 13 residues long. Losses at the gene ends were 5 bases for V and 9 bases for J; bases not matched to a gene: 9. CDR3 in amino acids: CASSQGQGTAQYF. In DNA form, the CDR3 reads TGTGCCAGCAGTCAAGGACAGGGAACTGCGCAGTACTTC.

This clonotype was counted ten times or more. The V gene is TRBV20-1, the J gene TRBJ2-3; TRBD2 aligns across 9 bases. Looked up from germline, CDR1 is DFQATT and CDR2 is SNEGSKA (reference sequence). V gave up 0 bases and J gave up 5 bases; unmatched junction bases: 9. This CDR3 region has 16 residues. The CDR3 coding sequence is TGCAGTGCTAGAGATACAGGCGGGAGGGCCAAAGATACGCAGTATTTT. Encoded protein: CSARDTGGRAKDTQYF.

The V call is TRBV24-1, the J call TRBJ1-2; 8 bases agree with TRBD1. V shed 7 bases, J shed 7 bases, and the junction held 13 bases outside the gene matches. This CDR3 contains 15 residues. Per germline, CDR1 KGHDR and CDR2 SFDVKD. The CDR3 reads CATRPSDREVGGYTF. In nucleotides, the CDR3 is TGTGCCACCAGGCCATCGGACAGGGAGGTGGGTGGCTACACCTTC.

Comments on this clonotype: A far larger clone is a single base away, which makes a read error likely. V usage is TRBV9 and J usage is TRBJ2-5; 8 nucleotides match TRBD2. The DNA end lines up better with TRBJ2-1; the J call may be wrong. This CDR3 has 16 residues. Germline V gene data show CDR1 as SGDLS and CDR2 as YYNGEE. The CDR3 sequence is CASSVESIGGAGEQFF. In DNA, the CDR3 is TGTGCCAGCAGCGTAGAATCTATCGGGGGGGCAGGGGAGCAGTTCTTC.

As for this clonotype: Since a far larger clone is one base different, this is likely a read error. The chain is built from TRBV6-4 and TRBJ2-3, with D unresolved. Trimming removed 5 bases at V and 7 bases at J, with 7 bases between. The CDR3 runs to 11 residues. Germline V gene sequence: CDR1 MRHNA, CDR2 SNTAGT. DNA of the CDR3: TGTGCCAGCAGTCGGCCATATACGCAGTATTTT. This gives the protein CASSRPYTQYF.

In the case of this clonotype: A single base is all that separates this from a far larger clone, so a read error is likely. The chain combines TRBV6-2 or TRBV6-3 with TRBJ1-6, with 8 positions matching TRBD1. Germline V gene sequence: CDR1 MNHEY, CDR2 SVGEGT. The CDR3 covers 12 residues. After removal of 10 bases from V and 10 bases from J, the junction contained 6 bases not matched to a gene. Here the CDR3 DNA reads TGTGCCATCGGGACAGGCGCGTCACCCCTCCACTTT. Protein sequence: CAIGTGASPLHF.

This clonotype was counted many times. The rearrangement joins TRBV7-8 to TRBJ2-7, with a possible D match to TRBD2 (7 bases). Germline V CDR1 and CDR2: SGHVS, FQNEAQ. V dropped 5 bases and J dropped 5 bases, with 16 bases sitting between them. This CDR3 comprises 14 residues. CDR3 nucleotides: TGTGCCAGCAGCGGATCCCCGGGGGGCAACGAGCAGTACTTC. It yields the protein CASSGSPGGNEQYF.